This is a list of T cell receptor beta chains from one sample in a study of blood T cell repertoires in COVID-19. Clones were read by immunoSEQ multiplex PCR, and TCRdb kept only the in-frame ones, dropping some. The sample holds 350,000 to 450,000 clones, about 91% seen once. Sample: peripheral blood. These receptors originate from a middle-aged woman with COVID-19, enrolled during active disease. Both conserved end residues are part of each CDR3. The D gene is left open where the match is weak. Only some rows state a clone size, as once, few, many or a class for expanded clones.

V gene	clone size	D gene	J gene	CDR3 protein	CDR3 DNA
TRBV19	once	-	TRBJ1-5	CASSIGGGGPRQPQHF	TGTGCCAGTAGTATAGGCGGCGGGGGCCCTAGACAGCCCCAGCATTTT
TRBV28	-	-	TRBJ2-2	CASKSVNTGELFF	TGTGCCAGCAAAAGCGTAAACACCGGGGAGCTGTTTTTT
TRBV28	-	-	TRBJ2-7	CASSVGTGFYEQYF	TGTGCCAGCAGTGTCGGGACTGGGTTCTACGAGCAGTACTTC
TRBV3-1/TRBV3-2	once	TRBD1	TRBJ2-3	CASSHTDRGHTQYF	TGTGCCAGCAGCCACACCGACAGGGGTCATACGCAGTATTTT
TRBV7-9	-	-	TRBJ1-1	CASSPITGNTEAFF	TGTGCCAGCAGCCCGATTACAGGGAACACTGAAGCTTTCTTT
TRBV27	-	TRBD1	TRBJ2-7	CASRPGQDTYEQYF	TGTGCCAGCAGACCGGGACAGGATACCTACGAGCAGTACTTC
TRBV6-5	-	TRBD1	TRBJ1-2	CASSQTDRGRDGYTF	TGTGCCAGCAGTCAAACAGACAGGGGGCGGGATGGCTACACCTTC
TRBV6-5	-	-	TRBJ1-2	CASSFGQNYGYTF	TGTGCCAGCAGTTTCGGACAGAACTATGGCTACACCTTC
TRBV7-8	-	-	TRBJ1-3	CASSWAGNSGNTIYF	TGTGCCAGCAGCTGGGCCGGGAACTCTGGAAACACCATATATTTT
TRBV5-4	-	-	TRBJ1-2	CASSAPLGGYTF	TGTGCCAGCAGCGCCCCTCTAGGTGGCTACACCTTC
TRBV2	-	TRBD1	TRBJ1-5	CASRDDRGGINQPQHF	TGTGCCAGCAGAGACGACAGGGGGGGAATCAATCAGCCCCAGCATTTT
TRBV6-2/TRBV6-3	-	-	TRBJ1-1	CASSYSPPRGTEAFF	TGTGCCAGCAGTTACTCGCCACCCCGGGGAACTGAAGCTTTCTTT
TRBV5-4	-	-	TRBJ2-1	CASSLEGHRSYNEQFF	TGTGCCAGCAGCTTGGAGGGACATCGATCCTACAATGAGCAGTTCTTC
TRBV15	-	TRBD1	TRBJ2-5	CATSRAGTDRPGTQYF	TGTGCCACCAGCAGAGCCGGGACAGACCGCCCTGGGACCCAGTACTTC
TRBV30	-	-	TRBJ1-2	CAWSVLGGDDIGYTF	TGTGCCTGGAGTGTACTCGGAGGCGACGATATAGGCTACACCTTC
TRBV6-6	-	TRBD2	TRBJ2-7	CASSRTSGGDSTYEQYF	TGTGCCAGCAGTCGGACTAGCGGGGGGGATTCGACCTACGAGCAGTACTTC
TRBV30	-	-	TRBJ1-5	CAWSARGGNQPQHF	TGTGCCTGGAGTGCCAGGGGAGGCAATCAGCCCCAGCATTTT
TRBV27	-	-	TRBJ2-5	CASSSQVQETQYF	TGTGCCAGCAGTTCTCAGGTCCAAGAGACCCAGTACTTC
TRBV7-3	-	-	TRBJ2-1	CASSPWGSNEQFF	TGTGCCAGCAGCCCCTGGGGCTCCAATGAGCAGTTCTTC
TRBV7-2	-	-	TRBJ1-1	CASSLGGVNTEAFF	TGTGCCAGCAGCTTAGGGGGGGTGAACACTGAAGCTTTCTTT
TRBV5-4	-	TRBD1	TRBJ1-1	CASSTPGQAMNTEAFF	TGTGCCAGCAGCACTCCTGGACAGGCGATGAACACTGAAGCTTTCTTT
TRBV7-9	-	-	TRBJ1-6	CAVLQPGSSYNSPLHF	TGTGCCGTTCTACAGCCCGGGAGCTCCTATAATTCACCCCTCCACTTT
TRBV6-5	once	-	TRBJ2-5	CASSYSGQGETQYF	TGTGCCAGCAGTTACTCAGGCCAGGGGGAGACCCAGTACTTC
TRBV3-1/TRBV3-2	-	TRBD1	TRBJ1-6	CASSRQGSPLHF	TGTGCCAGCAGCCGACAGGGATCACCCCTCCACTTT
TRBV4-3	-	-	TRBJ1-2	CASSQVGVGSGYTF	TGCGCCAGCAGCCAAGTAGGAGTCGGGAGCGGCTACACCTTC
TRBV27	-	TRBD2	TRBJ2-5	CASSFLSAGVLETQYF	TGTGCCAGCAGTTTCTTGTCAGCGGGAGTTCTGGAGACCCAGTACTTC
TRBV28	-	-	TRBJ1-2	CASRTQGNYGYTF	TGTGCCAGCAGGACCCAGGGCAACTATGGCTACACCTTC
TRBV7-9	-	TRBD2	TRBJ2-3	CASSFGLANLDTQYF	TGTGCCAGCAGCTTCGGACTAGCGAATCTGGATACGCAGTATTTT
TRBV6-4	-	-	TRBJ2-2	CASSNTGSGELFF	TGTGCCAGCAGCAATACAGGGTCCGGGGAGCTGTTTTTT
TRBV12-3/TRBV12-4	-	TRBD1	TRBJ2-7	CASRVTGGEQYF	TGTGCCAGCAGGGTGACAGGGGGCGAGCAGTACTTC
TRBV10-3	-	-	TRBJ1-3	CAISDLGQGNTIYF	TGTGCCATCAGTGACTTAGGACAGGGAAACACCATATATTTT
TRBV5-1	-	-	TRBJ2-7	CASSSPSTADEQYF	TGCGCCAGCAGCTCCCCGAGTACAGCGGACGAGCAGTACTTC
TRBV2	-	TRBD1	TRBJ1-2	CASSPLGDRGDYGYTF	TGTGCCAGCAGCCCCCTGGGGGACAGGGGCGACTATGGCTACACCTTC
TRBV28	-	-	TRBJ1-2	CASSTSGVSEGYTF	TGTGCCAGCAGTACCTCGGGGGTCTCTGAGGGCTACACCTTC
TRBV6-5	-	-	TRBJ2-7	CASSSPTVNYEQYF	TGTGCCAGCAGTTCCCCGACAGTGAACTACGAGCAGTACTTC
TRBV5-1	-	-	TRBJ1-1	CASSLETMVGTEAFF	TGCGCCAGCAGCTTGGAAACTATGGTAGGCACTGAAGCTTTCTTT
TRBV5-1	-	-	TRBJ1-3	CASSLAFQGSGNTIYF	TGCGCCAGCAGCTTGGCGTTCCAGGGTTCTGGAAACACCATATATTTT
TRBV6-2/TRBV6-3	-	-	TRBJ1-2	CASSPGPFKGGSNYGYTF	TGTGCCAGCAGCCCTGGCCCGTTTAAGGGAGGTTCGAACTATGGCTACACCTTC
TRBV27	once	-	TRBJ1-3	CASSTYSGNTIYF	TGTGCCAGCAGTACATACTCTGGAAACACCATATATTTT
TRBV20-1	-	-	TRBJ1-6	CSASSPEVWANLMVSPLHF	TGCAGTGCTAGTAGCCCCGAAGTGTGGGCTAATTTGATGGTTTCACCCCTCCACTTT
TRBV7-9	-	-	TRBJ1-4	CASSSGASSNPEPTEKLFF	TGTGCCAGCAGCTCAGGGGCCAGTTCTAACCCCGAACCAACTGAAAAACTGTTTTTT
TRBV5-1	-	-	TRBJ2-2	CASSPPDSGNTGELFF	TGCGCCAGCAGCCCCCCGGATAGCGGGAACACCGGGGAGCTGTTTTTT
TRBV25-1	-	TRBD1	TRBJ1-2	CASSLDRGYGYTF	TGTGCCAGCAGCTTGGACAGGGGCTATGGCTACACCTTC
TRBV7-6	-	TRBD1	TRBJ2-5	CASSTNPPPWDRAQETQYF	TGTGCCAGCAGCACAAACCCACCCCCCTGGGACAGGGCCCAAGAGACCCAGTACTTC
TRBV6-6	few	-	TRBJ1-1	CASSLTENTEAFF	TGTGCCAGCAGTCTAACAGAGAACACTGAAGCTTTCTTT
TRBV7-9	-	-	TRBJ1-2	CASSSTGRGYTF	TGTGCCAGCAGCTCCACAGGGCGGGGCTACACCTTC